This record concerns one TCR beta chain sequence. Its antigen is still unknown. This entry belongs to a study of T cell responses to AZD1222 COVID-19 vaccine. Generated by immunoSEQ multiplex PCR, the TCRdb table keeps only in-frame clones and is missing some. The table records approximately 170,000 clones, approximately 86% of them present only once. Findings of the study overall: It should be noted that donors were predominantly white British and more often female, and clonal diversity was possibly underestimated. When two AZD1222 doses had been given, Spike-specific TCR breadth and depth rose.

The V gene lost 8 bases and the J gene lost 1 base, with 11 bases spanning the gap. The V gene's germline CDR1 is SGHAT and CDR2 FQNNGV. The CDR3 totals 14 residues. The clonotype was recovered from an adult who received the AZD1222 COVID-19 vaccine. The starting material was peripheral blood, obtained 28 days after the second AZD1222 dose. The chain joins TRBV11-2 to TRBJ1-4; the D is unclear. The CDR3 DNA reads TGTGCCAGCCGAGGGTGGGGAACTAATGAAAAACTGTTTTTT. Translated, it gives CASRGWGTNEKLFF.